The sequence of this T cell receptor (beta chain) was determined in a study of blood T cell repertoires in COVID-19 (dated by TCRdb to the early 2020s). Regarding the research as a whole: Collaborator samples came from the United States, Italy and Spain and covered acute and convalescent phases of COVID-19. The prospective study material was composed of cDNA or gDNA derived from T cells, B-cell-depleted T cells, or PBMCs. The dataset comprised deeply sampled blood TCRbeta repertoires from subjects exposed to, actively infected with, or recovered from COVID-19. The repertoires were released in a freely available public database meant as a resource for research on the immune response to SARS-CoV-2. The samples were drawn from the first 160 participants of the ongoing ImmuneRACE study and from under 1,500 subjects provided by 6 global collaborators. Sample metadata almost always included a de-identified subject ID, COVID-19 status, age in years and sex. HLA class I and class II types, where available, came from metadata supplied by the sample provider rather than from assay-based typing.

Taken from cysteine to phenylalanine, the CDR3 has 12 residues. Here the CDR3 DNA is all that survives: 36 bases in frame from base 1. Per the germline V gene, SGHAT is the CDR1 and FQNNGV is the CDR2. The junction carries 13 bases between V and J, which are trimmed by 8 bases and 6 bases respectively. Whole blood was collected in K2EDTA tubes by collaborating institutions according to the institutions' own protocols. For TCRbeta analysis, collaborators shipped samples in one of three forms: frozen whole blood, isolated PBMCs, or DNA extracted from either of those sample types. Results and caveats for the whole study, not just this receptor: The quantity of clinical and demographic metadata differed by source and by participant and was supplied without curation.

As concerns this clone: The target of this receptor is not known. No qualities accompany the bases; no much larger clone lies one base away.

TCRbeta CDR3 regions were amplified from genomic DNA using the immunoSEQ Assay, a bias-controlled multiplex PCR. In the source study's methods: The number of nucleated cells in each sample was estimated by amplification of reference gene primers within the assay. Sequence reads were collapsed and filtered to measure the absolute abundance of every unique TCRbeta CDR3 rearrangement. Productive Simpson clonality was computed per sample as the square root of Simpson's diversity index over productive rearrangements. The source is immuneACCESS, and TCRdb retained only in-frame sequences with V and J called. Part of the clones is not carried over; for the studies checked, unresolved V genes explain less than half of this, and the remainder is unexplained. V and J calls and clone size are copied from that table; D and trimming were computed from the DNA. The sample data list about 140,000 clones, and 76% of these were observed just once. The biggest ten clones account for around 4.2% of the sample.

This clonotype was obtained from a woman of 80 years or more with active or convalescent COVID-19. The chain is made from TRBV11-2 and TRBJ1-2, with the D gene too uncertain to name. Sequencing used peripheral blood. The CDR3 protein: CASVGLEDGYTF. The base sequence is TGTGCCAGCGTAGGACTCGAGGATGGCTACACCTTC.